These T cell receptor beta chains were read from a single sample in a study of beta chain features in type 1 diabetes. Here immunoSEQ multiplex PCR was the method, and the copy in TCRdb shows in-frame clones only, minus some. The sample has a few hundred thousand clones; about a sixth are singletons. The material sequenced was naive CD4+ T cells from blood. Receptors originate from a man under 40 with type 1 diabetes. CDR3s include the opening cysteine and the closing phenylalanine or tryptophan. A D gene is named only where the DNA matches it firmly. Clone size is not always given. Where it is, it says once, few, many or a class for expanded clones.

D gene	clone size	V gene	J gene	CDR3 protein	CDR3 DNA
.	.	TRBV29-1	TRBJ2-1	CSVEDGEQGRNYNEQFF	TGCAGCGTTGAAGATGGGGAACAGGGGAGGAACTACAATGAGCAGTTCTTC
.	.	TRBV20-1	TRBJ2-3	CSAADEDTQYF	TGCAGTGCGGCCGATGAAGATACGCAGTATTTT
.	.	TRBV2	TRBJ1-1	CASNAGTGTEAFF	TGTGCCAGCAATGCAGGGACGGGCACTGAAGCTTTCTTT
.	.	TRBV30	TRBJ2-7	CAWSVGPEQYF	TGTGCCTGGAGTGTAGGGCCCGAGCAGTACTTC
.	.	TRBV30	TRBJ2-5	CAWSRAGETQYF	TGTGCCTGGAGTCGGGCGGGGGAGACCCAGTACTTC
.	few	TRBV29-1	TRBJ2-1	CSVDRVLGNEQFF	TGCAGCGTTGACAGGGTATTAGGGAATGAGCAGTTCTTC
TRBD1	few	TRBV11-2	TRBJ1-3	CASSLVQGGSTIYF	TGTGCCAGCAGCTTAGTCCAGGGGGGATCCACCATATATTTT
TRBD2	.	TRBV29-1	TRBJ2-7	CSVGTSGPSYEQYF	TGCAGCGTTGGGACTAGCGGGCCCTCCTACGAGCAGTACTTC
TRBD1	few	TRBV6-5	TRBJ2-4	CASSYSNRGRNIQYF	TGTGCCAGCAGTTACTCGAACAGGGGAAGAAACATTCAGTACTTC
.	few	TRBV7-2	TRBJ2-1	CASQGRLANEQFF	TGTGCCAGTCAGGGGAGACTCGCCAATGAGCAGTTCTTC
TRBD1	few	TRBV30	TRBJ2-7	CAWSPGQGIEQYF	TGTGCCTGGAGTCCGGGACAGGGCATCGAGCAGTACTTC
TRBD1	.	TRBV4-3	TRBJ2-7	CASSHQGASEQYF	TGCGCCAGCAGCCACCAGGGGGCCTCCGAGCAGTACTTC
.	.	TRBV4-2	TRBJ2-3	CASSVRQSDTDTQYF	TGTGCCAGCAGCGTCCGACAGAGCGACACAGATACGCAGTATTTT
.	.	TRBV27	TRBJ2-3	CASSSAGDTQYF	TGTGCCAGCAGCTCTGCGGGGGATACGCAGTATTTT
.	few	TRBV7-8	TRBJ2-5	CASIPLEGKETQYF	TGTGCCAGCATCCCACTGGAGGGCAAAGAGACCCAGTACTTC